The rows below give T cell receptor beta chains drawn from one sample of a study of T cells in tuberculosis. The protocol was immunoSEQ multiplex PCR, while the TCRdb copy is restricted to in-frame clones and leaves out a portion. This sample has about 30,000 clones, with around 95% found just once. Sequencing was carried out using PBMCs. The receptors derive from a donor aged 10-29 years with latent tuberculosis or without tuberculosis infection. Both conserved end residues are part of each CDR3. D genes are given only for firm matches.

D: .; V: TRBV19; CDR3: CASSTQSAGQPQHF
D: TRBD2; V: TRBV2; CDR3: CASSKGTLSGRAYEQYF
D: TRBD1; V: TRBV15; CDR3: CATSRGTVEKLFF
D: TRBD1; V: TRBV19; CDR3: CASSGWDRSSYEQYF
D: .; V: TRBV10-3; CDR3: CAISDSTEISNGYTF
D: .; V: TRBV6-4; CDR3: CASSAEDATYNEQFF
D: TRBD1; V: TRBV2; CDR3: CASRGQGARVTEAFF
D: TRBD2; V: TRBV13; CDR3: CASSFPTSGSPHEQFF
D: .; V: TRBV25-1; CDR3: CASSEAGWGYGYTF
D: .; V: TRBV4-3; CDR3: CASSQDTSHRPEGLFF
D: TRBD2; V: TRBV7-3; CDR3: CASSPLPRLAGWYNEQFF
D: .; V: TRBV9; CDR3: CASSVGESTLATNEKLFF
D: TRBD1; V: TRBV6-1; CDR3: CASSEYGTVNTEAFF
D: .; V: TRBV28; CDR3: CASSYGEGRTPLHF
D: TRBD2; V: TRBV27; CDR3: CASSSQRRLAGRGTQYF
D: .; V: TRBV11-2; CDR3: CASSPPSTAKQFF
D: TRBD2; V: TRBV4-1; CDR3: CASSQTGTSGGSTYNEQFF
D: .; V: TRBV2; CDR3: CASSEARRGQNTEAFF
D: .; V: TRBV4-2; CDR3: CASSQDSSGANVLTF
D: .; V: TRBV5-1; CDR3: CASSLLGSGSYNEQFF
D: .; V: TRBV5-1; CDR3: CASRLGQYVYNSPLHF
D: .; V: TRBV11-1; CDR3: CASSPQRFQETQYF
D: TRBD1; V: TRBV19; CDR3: CASSIGTGWAGELFF
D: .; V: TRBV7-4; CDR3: CASSLVRLRAPRTDTQYF
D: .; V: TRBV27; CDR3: CASSQVGLSTDTQYF
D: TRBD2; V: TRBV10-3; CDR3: CAIRGLAPRGDEQFF
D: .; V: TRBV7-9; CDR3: CASRSTVTEQYF
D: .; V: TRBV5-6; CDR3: CASSLGVYEQYF
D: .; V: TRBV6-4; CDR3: CASSETGINNSPLHF
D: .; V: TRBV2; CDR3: CASSEGGQDTQYF
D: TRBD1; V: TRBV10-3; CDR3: CAIGTGTGYEQYF
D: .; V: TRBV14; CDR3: CASSQEMAGGSNQPQHF
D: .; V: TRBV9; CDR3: CASSVGSGEAGVGYEQYF
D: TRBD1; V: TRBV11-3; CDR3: CASSYRQGLGNEQFF
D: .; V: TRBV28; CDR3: CASSLSRGWAFF
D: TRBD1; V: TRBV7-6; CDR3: CASSWAQGGPYEQYF
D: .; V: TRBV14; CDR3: CASSQDRGLVGYEQYF
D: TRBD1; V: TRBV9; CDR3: CASSATGQGYTGELFF
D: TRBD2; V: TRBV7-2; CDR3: CASSSDVTSGRSNEQFF
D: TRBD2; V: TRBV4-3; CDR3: CASSQEWARGSSYNEQFF
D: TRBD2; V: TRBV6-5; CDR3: CASSYSPAGGRETQYF
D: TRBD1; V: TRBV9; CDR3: CASSVQGDTDTQYF
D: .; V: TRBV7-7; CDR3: CASSLEEGTGELFF
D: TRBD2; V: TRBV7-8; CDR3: CASSFGRHLYEQYF
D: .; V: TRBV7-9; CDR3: CASSPGTLNTEAFF
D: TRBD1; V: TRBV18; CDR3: CASSPYGTGSQPQHF
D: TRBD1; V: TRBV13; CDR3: CASSSDRGGIYGYTF
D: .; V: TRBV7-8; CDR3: CASSTQGANVLTF
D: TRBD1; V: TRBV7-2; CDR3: CASSLSLLLDRAGEQYF
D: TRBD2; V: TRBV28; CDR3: CASSPTSGGTDTQYF
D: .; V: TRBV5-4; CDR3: CASSLSQGLYNEQFF
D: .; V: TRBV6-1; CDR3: CASTSWPPYEQYF
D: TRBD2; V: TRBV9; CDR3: CASSDVSGRIYNEQFF
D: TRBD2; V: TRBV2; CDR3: CASGRENLGGYNEQFF